These T cell receptor beta chains were read from a single sample in a study of regulatory T cells in long-lasting Graves disease. TCRdb passed the multiplex PCR reads through MiXCR, listing each CDR3 protein once. The sample lists some 600,000 distinct CDR3 sequences; more than 15% were seen once. These data also featured in a second study, about T cells in Graves' hyperthyroidism and ophthalmopathy.

The sequencing here drew on peripheral blood mononuclear cells (PBMCs), taken at new diagnosis, from a patient treated with antithyroid drugs. All receptors derive from a man aged 18 to 30 with Graves disease. CDR3s include the opening cysteine and the closing phenylalanine or tryptophan. Fields, in order: CDR3 protein, CDR3 DNA, J gene, clone size, D gene, V gene. A D gene is named only where the DNA matches it firmly. Rows may omit the clone size; those that give it use once, few, many or a size class.

CASSPDRGSAEAFF TGTGCCAGCTCACCGGACAGGGGTTCCGCTGAAGCTTTCTTT TRBJ1-1 few TRBD1 TRBV18
CAWSVGRGGGETQYF TGTGCCTGGAGTGTAGGAAGGGGTGGGGGGGAGACCCAGTACTTC TRBJ2-5 few NA TRBV30
CASSNLYQETQYF TGTGCCAGCAGCAATTTATACCAAGAGACCCAGTACTTC TRBJ2-5 many NA TRBV27
CSVPWGSYEQYF TGCAGCGTCCCCTGGGGGTCCTACGAGCAGTACTTC TRBJ2-7 few NA TRBV29-1
CASRPSLTPFYEQYF TGTGCCAGCAGGCCGTCACTAACGCCTTTCTACGAGCAGTACTTC TRBJ2-7 NA NA TRBV7-2
CASSDGQGAIEQYF TGTGCCAGCAGTGATGGACAGGGGGCAATAGAGCAGTACTTC TRBJ2-7 NA TRBD1 TRBV6-2/TRBV6-3
CASSYMIGSSYNEQFF TGTGCCAGCAGTTACATGATTGGGAGCTCCTACAATGAGCAGTTCTTC TRBJ2-1 NA NA TRBV6-2/TRBV6-3
CASRRTPLSETQYF TGTGCCAGCAGGAGGACCCCTCTCAGTGAGACCCAGTACTTC TRBJ2-5 many NA TRBV12-3/TRBV12-4
CASSLGTSIESF TGTGCCAGCAGTTTAGGGACATCGATCGAATCCTTC TRBJ1-2 few NA TRBV12-3/TRBV12-4
CASSQGGGQEYF TGTGCCAGCAGTCAGGGGGGAGGCCAGGAGTATTTT TRBJ2-3 few NA TRBV6-2/TRBV6-3
CASSPPPRENIQYF TGTGCCAGCAGCCCGCCTCCGAGGGAAAACATTCAGTACTTC TRBJ2-4 few NA TRBV11-2
CASRKGQLAGNTIYF TGTGCCAGCAGAAAAGGACAGTTAGCGGGAAACACCATATATTTT TRBJ1-3 many NA TRBV6-1
CASLRGRGLGYGYTF TGTGCCAGCCTCCGGGGGAGGGGGCTCGGCTATGGCTACACCTTC TRBJ1-2 many TRBD1 TRBV6-1
CASSLEGTRADTQYF TGTGCCAGCAGCTTAGAAGGGACTAGGGCAGATACGCAGTATTTT TRBJ2-3 NA TRBD2 TRBV7-9
CASSTRAGAGNIQYF TGCGCCAGCAGCACAAGAGCGGGAGCGGGGAACATTCAGTACTTC TRBJ2-4 NA TRBD2 TRBV5-1
CASREADRAHEQFF TGTGCCAGCAGAGAGGCGGACAGGGCTCATGAGCAGTTCTTC TRBJ2-1 NA TRBD1 TRBV14
CASSDGQNTEAFF TGTGCCAGCAGTGATGGGCAGAACACTGAAGCTTTCTTT TRBJ1-1 many NA TRBV2
CASSLTSGSNPNYEQYF TGTGCCAGCAGCTTGACTAGCGGGAGTAACCCGAACTACGAGCAGTACTTC TRBJ2-7 few TRBD2 TRBV7-8
CASTGQGGPDTQYF TGCGCCAGCACTGGGCAGGGCGGGCCAGATACGCAGTATTTT TRBJ2-3 few NA TRBV10-2
CASRWDRSSPLHF TGTGCCAGCAGGTGGGACAGAAGTTCACCCCTCCACTTT TRBJ1-6 many TRBD1 TRBV6-1
CASSLDFGGLAHNGDTQYF TGTGCCAGCAGTTTAGACTTCGGGGGGCTAGCTCATAATGGCGATACGCAGTATTTT TRBJ2-3 NA NA TRBV27
CAAKGGEKRPEAFF TGTGCCGCCAAGGGGGGGGAAAAAAGGCCTGAAGCTTTCTTT TRBJ1-1 once NA TRBV30
CASSYSFTGGGEQYF TGTGCCAGCAGTTACTCCTTTACAGGGGGCGGCGAGCAGTACTTC TRBJ2-7 many TRBD1 TRBV6-5
CASSIRGFPLDEQFF TGTGCCAGTAGTATCCGGGGGTTTCCCTTGGATGAGCAGTTCTTC TRBJ2-1 NA NA TRBV19
CASSPSGQFTDTQYF TGTGCCAGCAGCCCATCGGGACAGTTCACAGATACGCAGTATTTT TRBJ2-3 NA TRBD1 TRBV6-1
CASSLGGGGSYEQYF TGTGCCAGCAGCTTGGGAGGGGGCGGCTCCTACGAGCAGTACTTC TRBJ2-7 many NA TRBV7-9
CASSHQVNQPQHF TGTGCCAGCAGTCACCAGGTCAATCAGCCCCAGCATTTT TRBJ1-5 many NA TRBV28
CAWDSQQGNEQFF TGTGCCTGGGACTCCCAACAGGGCAATGAGCAGTTCTTC TRBJ2-1 many NA TRBV30
CATNPSSLRGHTF TGTGCCACCAACCCCTCGAGCCTTAGGGGCCACACCTTC TRBJ1-2 NA NA TRBV6-1